A selection of T cell receptor beta chains follows, all from one sample in a study of blood T cell repertoires in COVID-19. Assay used: immunoSEQ multiplex PCR; TCRdb lists only in-frame clones, some missing. The table shows 150,000 to 200,000 clones, with around 87% occurring only once. The sample consisted of peripheral blood. Every receptor here comes from a woman older than 75 in a cohort sampled during active or convalescent COVID-19. Each CDR3 is given with its conserved first and last residue. The D gene is left open where the match is weak. Clone size is shown for a subset of rows, as once, few, many or a class of expanded clone.

v_call	d_call	clone_size	j_call	cdr3_aa	cdr3_nt
TRBV7-8	TRBD1	once	TRBJ2-1	CASSLRQGPPYNEQFF	TGTGCCAGCAGCTTACGACAGGGACCGCCCTACAATGAGCAGTTCTTC
TRBV2	.	.	TRBJ1-1	CASSLQGNTEAFF	TGTGCCAGCAGTTTACAGGGTAACACTGAAGCTTTCTTT
TRBV6-5	TRBD1	once	TRBJ2-3	CASHLDRGQDTQYF	TGTGCCAGCCACTTGGACAGGGGGCAAGATACGCAGTATTTT
TRBV6-2/TRBV6-3	TRBD2	.	TRBJ2-5	CASSAQTSGGPMAQYF	TGTGCCAGCAGCGCACAGACTAGCGGGGGCCCCATGGCCCAGTACTTC
TRBV7-8	TRBD2	many	TRBJ2-3	CASSSQLAGAGDTQYF	TGTGCCAGCAGCTCCCAACTAGCGGGAGCTGGAGATACGCAGTATTTT
TRBV28	.	.	TRBJ1-4	CASETSGGGHNEKLFF	TGTGCCAGCGAAACCTCGGGGGGGGGACATAATGAAAAACTGTTTTTT
TRBV5-6	TRBD2	.	TRBJ2-3	CASILLAGVTTQYF	TGTGCCAGCATTTTACTAGCGGGAGTAACGACGCAGTATTTT
TRBV29-1	TRBD1	.	TRBJ1-3	CSVGGTGGNTIYF	TGCAGCGTTGGAGGGACAGGAGGAAACACCATATATTTT
TRBV9	TRBD2	few	TRBJ2-2	CASSPVGREGTGELFF	TGTGCCAGCAGCCCCGTGGGGAGGGAAGGAACCGGGGAGCTGTTTTTT
TRBV6-5	.	.	TRBJ1-4	CASSSLQATNEKLFF	TGTGCCAGCAGTTCACTACAGGCAACTAATGAAAAACTGTTTTTT
TRBV29-1	TRBD1	.	TRBJ2-5	CSVGSQGSLNPETQYF	TGCAGCGTAGGATCACAGGGGTCCTTAAACCCAGAGACCCAGTACTTC
TRBV11-3	.	few	TRBJ1-2	CASSLDRDYGYTF	TGTGCCAGCAGCTTAGACAGGGACTATGGCTACACCTTC
TRBV7-9	.	.	TRBJ2-5	CASSLGGTGQETQYF	TGTGCCAGCAGCTTGGGAGGGACAGGTCAAGAGACCCAGTACTTC
TRBV10-1	TRBD2	.	TRBJ2-5	CASSVLAGEETQYF	TGCGCCAGCAGTGTACTAGCGGGAGAAGAGACCCAGTACTTC
TRBV28	TRBD1	.	TRBJ1-4	CASSFPGQAEKLFF	TGTGCCAGCAGTTTCCCGGGACAGGCCGAAAAACTGTTTTTT
TRBV20-1	TRBD1	.	TRBJ2-7	CSASSGTGLVYEQYF	TGCAGTGCTAGTTCCGGGACAGGGTTAGTGTACGAGCAGTACTTC
TRBV2	TRBD2	.	TRBJ2-5	CASSEQGLAGSRETQYF	TGTGCCAGCAGTGAACAAGGACTAGCGGGAAGTAGGGAGACCCAGTACTTC
TRBV5-6	TRBD1	.	TRBJ1-4	CASSRQGAKEKLFF	TGTGCCAGCAGCCGACAGGGAGCGAAGGAAAAACTGTTTTTT
TRBV5-4	TRBD2	.	TRBJ2-1	CASSSTSGGPNEQFF	TGTGCCAGCAGCAGTACTAGCGGAGGACCCAATGAGCAGTTCTTC
TRBV3-1/TRBV3-2	TRBD1	.	TRBJ1-6	CASSQGWTGGMSPLHF	TGTGCCAGCAGCCAGGGTTGGACAGGCGGCATGTCACCCCTCCACTTT
TRBV4-3	.	.	TRBJ2-7	CASSQVAGPYEQYF	TGCGCCAGCAGCCAAGTGGCGGGTCCGTACGAGCAGTACTTC
TRBV15	TRBD1	few	TRBJ1-5	CATSKSPRTGRGVVNQPQHF	TGTGCCACCAGCAAATCCCCTAGGACAGGGCGGGGAGTAGTCAACCAGCCCCAGCATTTT
TRBV5-5	.	.	TRBJ2-3	CASSLGQLSTDTQYF	TGTGCCAGCAGCTTGGGACAGCTAAGCACAGATACGCAGTATTTT
TRBV24-1	TRBD2	.	TRBJ2-1	CATSRSGGGYEQFF	TGTGCCACCAGTAGGAGCGGGGGGGGGTATGAGCAGTTCTTC
TRBV11-2	TRBD2	.	TRBJ2-1	CASSLSLAREAFYNEQFF	TGTGCCAGCAGCTTATCGCTGGCTCGGGAGGCCTTCTACAATGAGCAGTTCTTC
TRBV5-1	TRBD2	.	TRBJ2-2	CASSRAGGGARGGELFF	TGCGCCAGCAGCCGCGCGGGAGGGGGCGCGAGAGGCGGGGAGCTGTTTTTT
TRBV11-3	TRBD1	.	TRBJ2-7	CASSHGTGYEQYF	TGTGCCAGCAGCCACGGGACAGGGTACGAGCAGTACTTC
TRBV7-9	TRBD2	.	TRBJ2-3	CASSPRWLAGQDTQYF	TGTGCCAGCAGCCCACGCTGGCTAGCGGGACAAGATACGCAGTATTTT
TRBV5-6	.	.	TRBJ1-5	CASSSADYSNQPQHF	TGTGCCAGCAGCTCCGCGGATTATAGCAATCAGCCCCAGCATTTT
TRBV5-8	.	once	TRBJ1-5	CASSLQGKIGNQPQHF	TGTGCCAGCAGCTTACAGGGAAAGATAGGCAATCAGCCCCAGCATTTT
TRBV18	.	.	TRBJ1-2	CASSPEPFVRAYGYTF	TGTGCCAGCTCACCCGAACCATTTGTCAGGGCGTATGGCTACACCTTC
TRBV6-5	TRBD2	.	TRBJ2-1	CASSYLLAGGGEQFF	TGTGCCAGCAGTTACCTCCTAGCGGGAGGAGGTGAGCAGTTCTTC
TRBV7-2	TRBD1	.	TRBJ1-2	CASSFPGQVGLYGYTF	TGTGCCAGCAGCTTCCCGGGACAGGTTGGACTCTATGGCTACACCTTC
TRBV6-5	TRBD1	few	TRBJ2-7	CASSTDRVGSYEQYF	TGTGCCAGCAGTACGGACAGGGTTGGATCCTACGAGCAGTACTTC
TRBV6-2/TRBV6-3	.	.	TRBJ1-2	CASSLDSDYGYTF	TGTGCCAGCAGTCTGGACAGTGATTATGGCTACACCTTC
TRBV30	.	.	TRBJ1-1	CAWSAGHLNTEAFF	TGTGCCTGGAGCGCTGGACACCTCAACACTGAAGCTTTCTTT
TRBV20-1	TRBD2	.	TRBJ2-7	CSASRSSGSYEQYF	TGCAGTGCTAGTAGGTCTAGCGGGTCCTACGAGCAGTACTTC
TRBV27	.	.	TRBJ2-7	CASSLLISAGKSYEQYF	TGTGCCAGCAGTTTACTGATATCGGCAGGGAAGTCCTACGAGCAGTACTTC
TRBV5-1	.	.	TRBJ2-3	CASSLLRSTDTQYF	TGCGCCAGCAGCTTGCTGCGGTCCACAGATACGCAGTATTTT
TRBV7-9	.	.	TRBJ1-4	CASSSPKDSNEKLFF	TGTGCCAGCAGCTCGCCCAAGGACAGCAATGAAAAACTGTTTTTT
TRBV27	.	.	TRBJ2-1	CASSFSRALDEQFF	TGTGCCAGCAGTTTTAGCCGCGCGTTGGATGAGCAGTTCTTC
TRBV2	TRBD2	.	TRBJ2-5	CASRLAGVLQETQYF	TGTGCCAGCAGGTTAGCGGGGGTACTCCAAGAGACCCAGTACTTC
TRBV3-1/TRBV3-2	.	.	TRBJ2-5	CASSPRGSRETQYF	TGTGCCAGCAGCCCCAGGGGCAGTAGAGAGACCCAGTACTTC
TRBV4-1	TRBD1	.	TRBJ1-4	CASSQVPGTGTTNEKLFF	TGCGCCAGCAGCCAAGTCCCCGGGACAGGGACAACTAATGAAAAACTGTTTTTT
TRBV9	TRBD1	.	TRBJ1-2	CASSVGQGDYGYTF	TGTGCCAGCAGCGTCGGACAGGGGGACTATGGCTACACCTTC
TRBV5-1	.	.	TRBJ2-2	CASSLALSTGELFF	TGCGCCAGCAGCTTGGCCTTATCCACCGGGGAGCTGTTTTTT
TRBV11-3	TRBD2	.	TRBJ2-5	CASSLGTGGQETQYF	TGTGCCAGCAGCCTCGGTACGGGGGGGCAAGAGACCCAGTACTTC
TRBV7-9	.	.	TRBJ2-1	CASSLLQGSYNEQFF	TGTGCCAGCAGCTTATTGCAGGGCTCCTACAATGAGCAGTTCTTC
TRBV3-1/TRBV3-2	TRBD2	.	TRBJ2-7	CASSPGGISYEQYF	TGTGCCAGCAGCCCCGGGGGGATCTCCTACGAGCAGTACTTC
TRBV7-2	TRBD2	.	TRBJ2-5	CASSLFRGGLETQYF	TGTGCCAGCAGCTTATTTCGCGGGGGGTTGGAGACCCAGTACTTC
TRBV12-3/TRBV12-4	TRBD1	.	TRBJ2-1	CASRRTGKDEQFF	TGTGCCAGCAGGAGGACAGGGAAAGATGAGCAGTTCTTC
TRBV27	TRBD1	once	TRBJ1-5	CASAKDRGPNQPQHF	TGTGCCAGCGCGAAGGACAGGGGGCCCAATCAGCCCCAGCATTTT
TRBV15	TRBD1	.	TRBJ1-1	CATSRDPQGVLAFF	TGTGCCACCAGCAGAGACCCACAGGGGGTTTTGGCTTTCTTT
TRBV2	.	.	TRBJ2-5	CASIGGLAADPGETQYF	TGTGCCAGCATTGGGGGGCTAGCGGCGGATCCGGGGGAGACCCAGTACTTC
TRBV9	.	.	TRBJ2-3	CASSPLSTSDTQYF	TGTGCCAGCAGCCCCCTCAGTACGTCAGATACGCAGTATTTT
TRBV9	.	few	TRBJ2-7	CASSVADTSYEQYF	TGTGCCAGCAGCGTAGCTGACACTTCCTACGAGCAGTACTTC
TRBV10-2	TRBD2	.	TRBJ2-3	CASSVRGLKGDTQYF	TGCGCCAGCAGTGTGAGGGGACTAAAGGGAGATACGCAGTATTTT